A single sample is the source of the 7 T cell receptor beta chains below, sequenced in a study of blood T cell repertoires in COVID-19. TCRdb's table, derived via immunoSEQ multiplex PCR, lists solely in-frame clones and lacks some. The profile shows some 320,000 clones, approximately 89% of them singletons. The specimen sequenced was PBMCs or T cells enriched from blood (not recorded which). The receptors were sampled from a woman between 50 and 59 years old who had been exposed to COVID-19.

The CDR3 is CAISEGQGPYGYTF. Written as DNA, the CDR3 is TGTGCCATCAGTGAGGGGCAGGGCCCCTATGGCTACACCTTC. J is TRBJ1-2 and V is TRBV10-3, with TRBD1 as a possible D gene (5 bases). CDR3 length: 14 residues. CDR1 is ENHRY and CDR2 is SYGVKD in the germline V gene. V was trimmed by 2 bases and J by 4 bases, leaving 11 bases between them.

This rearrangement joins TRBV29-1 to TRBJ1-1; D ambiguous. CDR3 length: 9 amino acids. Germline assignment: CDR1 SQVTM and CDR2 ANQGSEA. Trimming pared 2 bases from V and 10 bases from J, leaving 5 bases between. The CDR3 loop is CSVESGAFF. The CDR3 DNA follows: TGCAGCGTTGAATCAGGAGCTTTCTTT.

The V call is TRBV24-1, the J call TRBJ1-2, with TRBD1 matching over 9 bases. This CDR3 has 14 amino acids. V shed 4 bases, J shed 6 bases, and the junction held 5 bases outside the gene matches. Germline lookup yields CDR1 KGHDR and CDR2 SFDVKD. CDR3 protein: CATSEPGQGNGYTF. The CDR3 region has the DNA TGTGCCACCAGTGAACCGGGACAGGGAAATGGCTACACCTTC.

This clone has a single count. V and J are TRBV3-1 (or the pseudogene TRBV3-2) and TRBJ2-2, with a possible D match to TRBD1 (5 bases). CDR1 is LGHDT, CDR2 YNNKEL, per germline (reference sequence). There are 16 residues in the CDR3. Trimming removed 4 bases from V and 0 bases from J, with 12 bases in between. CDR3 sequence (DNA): TGTGCCAGCAGCCTAAGACAGACGACGAACACCGGGGAGCTGTTTTTT. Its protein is CASSLRQTTNTGELFF.

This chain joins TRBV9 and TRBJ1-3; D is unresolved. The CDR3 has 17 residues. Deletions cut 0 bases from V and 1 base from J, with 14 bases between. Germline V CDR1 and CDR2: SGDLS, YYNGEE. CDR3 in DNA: TGTGCCAGCAGCGTAGTTGACTCCCCGGGATCTGGAAACACCATATATTTT. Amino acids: CASSVVDSPGSGNTIYF.

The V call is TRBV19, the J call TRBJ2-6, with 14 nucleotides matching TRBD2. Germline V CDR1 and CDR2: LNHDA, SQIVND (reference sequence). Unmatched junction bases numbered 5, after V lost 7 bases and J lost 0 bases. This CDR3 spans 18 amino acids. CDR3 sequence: CASKSGLAGGSGANVLTF. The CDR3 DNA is TGTGCCAGTAAATCCGGACTAGCGGGGGGCTCTGGGGCCAACGTCCTGACTTTC.

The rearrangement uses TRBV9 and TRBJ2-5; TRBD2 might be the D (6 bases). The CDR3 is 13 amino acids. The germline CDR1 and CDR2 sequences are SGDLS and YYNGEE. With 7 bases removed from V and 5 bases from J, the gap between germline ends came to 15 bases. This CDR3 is CASAGTLRETQYF. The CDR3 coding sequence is TGTGCCAGCGCGGGGACCCTCAGGGAGACCCAGTACTTC.